Given below is one T cell receptor (beta chain) in context. No antigen is known for it. It was with a sample-barcoded 5' primer and a J-beta primer mix that a second PCR of roughly 6 to 12 cycles was run. MiXCR, applied by TCRdb to the 5' RACE reads, yields one record per CDR3 protein. Of hundreds of thousands of distinct CDR3 sequences listed, under 25% are singletons. A minimum of 5.5 micrograms of total RNA was extracted per sample. This entry belongs to a study of blood T cells in healthy people across ages. Study outcomes and limitations: Among T cells, TCR beta diversity per million cells dropped roughly linearly as age rose.

This CDR3 has 14 residues. Between the trimmed V and J ends, which lost 3 bases and 2 bases, there was a span of 10 bases. Germline CDR1 reads MGHDK; CDR2 reads SYGVNS. The chain has TRBV25-1 and TRBJ1-1, with a tentative D call TRBD1 (5 bases). This receptor was obtained from a man aged 70 or older in good health. Sequenced: blood. For the CDR3, the DNA is TGTGCCAGCAGTGACCCGGGACCCAACACTGAAGCTTTCTTT. Translation: CASSDPGPNTEAFF.